The next 8 T cell receptor beta chains were all read from a single sample in a study of cytomegalovirus exposure and HLA in healthy donors. Use of 60 Vbeta and 13 Jbeta primers characterized the PCR. Measured with immunoSEQ multiplex PCR; TCRdb has only the in-frame clones, and not every one. The data show 180,000 or so clones, 82% seen once. Sequences were obtained from PBMCs. The receptors derive from a boy younger than 10 in good health and CMV-seronegative.

The chain recombines TRBV10-3 with TRBJ2-3; 7 bases line up with TRBD1. From germline, CDR1 is ENHRY and CDR2 SYGVKD. V lost 4 bases, J lost 0 bases, and 1 base stayed unmatched. This CDR3 comprises 14 residues. The CDR3, as DNA: TGTGCCATCAGTGCGACAGGGAGCACAGATACGCAGTATTTT. Encoded protein: CAISATGSTDTQYF.

V gene TRBV5-1 combines with J gene TRBJ2-7; D is possibly TRBD1 (6 bases). The CDR3 has 12 amino acids. V lost 4 bases to trimming and J lost 4 bases, with 9 bases between them. Germline V gene lookup returns CDR1 SGHRS and CDR2 YFSETQ. This chain's CDR3 is CASSVTGYEQYF. The DNA for the CDR3 is TGCGCCAGCAGCGTCACAGGGTACGAGCAGTACTTC. The variable domain in full, completed from reference TRBV5-1 and TRBJ2-7, reads KAGVTQTPRYLIKTRGQQVTLSCSPISGHRSVSWYQQTPGQGLQFLFEYFSETQRNKGNFPGRFSGRQFSNSRSEMNVSTLELGDSALYLCASSVTGYEQYFGPGTRLTVT.

The rearrangement links TRBV6-1 to TRBJ1-1; D gene unclear. The V gene's germline CDR1 is MNHNS and CDR2 SASEGT. The ends were cut back, 7 bases at V and 0 bases at J, with 9 bases in the middle. The CDR3 has 13 amino acids. The DNA of the CDR3 is TGTGCCAGCATTAACCGGTTGAACACTGAAGCTTTCTTT. Residues: CASINRLNTEAFF.

This chain links TRBV18 with TRBJ1-6, with a weak D call TRBD1 (6 bases). The CDR3 runs 14 residues. Germline CDR1 and CDR2: KGHSH and LQKENI. The germline V and J ends were trimmed by 5 bases and 8 bases, with 13 bases remaining between them. The CDR3 nucleotides read TGTGCCAGCTCAAACCGGGACACGTATTCACCCCTCCACTTT. This sequence encodes CASSNRDTYSPLHF.

J is TRBJ2-1 and V is TRBV7-3; 8 bases align to TRBD2. V gave up 3 bases and J gave up 7 bases; unmatched junction bases: 8. The germline CDR1 and CDR2 sequences are SGHTA and FQGTGA. This CDR3 is built from 15 residues. CDR3 loop: CASSLFRGGMNEQFF. CDR3 nucleotides: TGTGCCAGCAGCTTGTTTCGGGGGGGGATGAATGAGCAGTTCTTC.

This CDR3 is CAISESDRGRTTGYTF. DNA for the CDR3: TGTGCCATCAGTGAGTCGGACAGGGGGCGCACAACTGGCTACACCTTC. The rearrangement links TRBV10-3 to TRBJ1-2, with 11 bases aligning to TRBD1. From germline, CDR1 is ENHRY and CDR2 SYGVKD. V lost 0 bases and J lost 7; bases outside the gene matches: 7. The CDR3 covers 16 residues.

The genes are TRBV11-2 and TRBJ2-7; TRBD2 matches at 8 bases. This CDR3 spans 16 amino acids. Germline CDR1 reads SGHAT; CDR2 reads FQNNGV. The V gene end was trimmed by 0 bases and the J gene end by 2 bases; junction bases not matched to a gene: 6. The chain's CDR3 is CASSLDWAGGPYEQYF. The CDR3, as DNA: TGTGCCAGCAGCTTAGATTGGGCGGGGGGCCCCTACGAGCAGTACTTC. The full variable domain, its missing parts supplied by reference TRBV11-2 and TRBJ2-7, is EAGVAQSPRYKIIEKRQSVAFWCNPISGHATLYWYQQILGQGPKLLIQFQNNGVVDDSQLPKDRFSAERLKGVDSTLKIQPAKLEDSAVYLCASSLDWAGGPYEQYFGPGTRLTVT.

The chain employs TRBV11-2 and TRBJ2-3; 11 positions agree with TRBD2. CDR3 length: 18 amino acids. In germline, CDR1 is SGHAT, CDR2 FQNNGV. Germline trimming cut 4 bases from V and 2 bases from J; bases unmatched to any gene: 11. The CDR3, as DNA: TGTGCCAGCAGCTCGTTCCTTAGACTAGCGGGGAACACAGATACGCAGTATTTT. Its protein product is CASSSFLRLAGNTDTQYF.